This passage covers 6 T cell receptor beta chains from one sample sequenced in a study of blood T cell repertoires in COVID-19. The repertoire was sequenced with immunoSEQ multiplex PCR; TCRdb's copy has only in-frame clones and lacks some. The repertoire holds 300,000 to 400,000 clones, with 80% to 90% as singletons. The source material was peripheral blood. These receptors originate from a man aged 30-40 years with active or convalescent COVID-19.

The chain recombines TRBV4-2 with TRBJ2-2; 9 bases line up with TRBD1. V trimming: 4 bases; J trimming: 4 bases; junction bases outside the gene matches: 7. The germline V gene has CDR1 LGHNA and CDR2 YNFKEQ. The length of the CDR3 is 16 residues. The CDR3 nucleotides are TGTGCCAGCAGCCCCCAGGGACAGGGTGGCACCGGGGAGCTGTTTTTT. Translated, it gives CASSPQGQGGTGELFF.

The chain links TRBV18 to TRBJ2-7, with 7 positions matching TRBD1. The germline V gene encodes CDR1 KGHSH and CDR2 LQKENI. The CDR3 spans 15 residues. Trimming cost V 3 bases and J 4 bases; bases outside gene matches: 9. The CDR3 nucleotides are TGTGCCAGCTCACCGACCCGGGACAGAGGATACGAGCAGTACTTC. Translating gives CASSPTRDRGYEQYF.

The chain is built from TRBV4-1 and TRBJ1-5; 9 bases line up with TRBD1. The V gene's germline CDR1 is MGHRA and CDR2 YSYEKL. V dropped 6 bases and J dropped 7; count of bases not matched to a gene: 13. CDR3 length: 16 amino acids. CDR3 in amino acids: CASRQDPGQGRQPQHF. The CDR3 region has the DNA TGCGCCAGCAGACAGGATCCGGGACAGGGTAGACAGCCCCAGCATTTT.

J is TRBJ2-5 and V is TRBV7-3; D is unresolved. Trimming stripped 1 base from V and 7 bases from J, with 10 bases between. In germline, CDR1 is SGHTA, CDR2 FQGTGA. The CDR3 extends over 13 amino acids. The DNA for the CDR3 is TGTGCCAGCAGCTTAAATAGCCGAGGGACCCAGTACTTC. Residues: CASSLNSRGTQYF.

The V and J genes are TRBV5-4 and TRBJ1-6; D gene unclear. Looked up from germline, CDR1 is SGHNT and CDR2 is YYREEE (reference sequence). This CDR3 contains 14 residues. V was shortened by 3 bases and J by 7 bases, with 11 bases between the two germline ends. CDR3 region: CASSSSVMNSPLHF. CDR3 bases: TGTGCCAGCAGCTCGTCTGTAATGAATTCACCCCTCCACTTT.

Comment on this clone: Compared with germline, one end of the junction differs, possibly owing to a read error. Other nucleotide sequences in the sample specify the same CDR3. The chain combines TRBV3-1 (or the pseudogene TRBV3-2) with TRBJ1-2, with D tentatively TRBD1 (6 bases). The length of the CDR3 is 15 residues. Germline lookup yields CDR1 LGHDT and CDR2 YNNKEL (reference sequence). The DNA for the CDR3 is TGTGCCAGCAGCCAAAAGAAAGGACAGAACTATGGCTACACCTTT. This sequence encodes CASSQKKGQNYGYTF.